Reported below is one T cell receptor beta chain. What it recognizes is unknown. Normal lung was taken at the farthest possible site, at least 3 cm from tumour. The data were produced by immunoSEQ multiplex PCR, yet TCRdb's version contains in-frame clones alone and is incomplete. This table has about 8,700 clones, 65% to 70% appearing once. This sample is part of a study of immune cell composition in non-small cell lung cancer. Overall study results and limits: Tumour-associated clones >0.5% occurred in approximately 32% of adenocarcinomas, less than 80% of squamous. It was not proven that tumour-reactive clones equal dominant tumour-associated clones. TIL tumour reactivity correlated with maximal tumour-associated clone frequency in adenocarcinoma. Tumour TCR-beta clonality was not significantly tied to smoking pack-years.

What was sequenced was non-adjacent lung tissue. The receptor's source is a human donor with non-small cell lung cancer.

The CDR3 protein is CASATGTASTDTQYF. Written as DNA, the CDR3 is TGTGCCAGCGCAACCGGGACAGCTAGCACAGATACGCAGTATTTT. V and J are TRBV7-2 and TRBJ2-3; 7 nucleotides line up with TRBD1. The CDR3 runs 15 residues. Germline V gene lookup returns CDR1 SGHTA and CDR2 FQGNSA. Trimming removed 8 bases from V and 0 bases from J; junction bases left unmatched: 8. Full variable domain (rest looked up from reference TRBV7-2 and TRBJ2-3): GAGVSQSPSNKVTEKGKDVELRCDPISGHTALYWYRQSLGQGLEFLIYFQGNSAPDKSGLPSDRFSAERTGGSVSTLTIQRTQQEDSAVYLCASATGTASTDTQYFGPGTRLTVL.